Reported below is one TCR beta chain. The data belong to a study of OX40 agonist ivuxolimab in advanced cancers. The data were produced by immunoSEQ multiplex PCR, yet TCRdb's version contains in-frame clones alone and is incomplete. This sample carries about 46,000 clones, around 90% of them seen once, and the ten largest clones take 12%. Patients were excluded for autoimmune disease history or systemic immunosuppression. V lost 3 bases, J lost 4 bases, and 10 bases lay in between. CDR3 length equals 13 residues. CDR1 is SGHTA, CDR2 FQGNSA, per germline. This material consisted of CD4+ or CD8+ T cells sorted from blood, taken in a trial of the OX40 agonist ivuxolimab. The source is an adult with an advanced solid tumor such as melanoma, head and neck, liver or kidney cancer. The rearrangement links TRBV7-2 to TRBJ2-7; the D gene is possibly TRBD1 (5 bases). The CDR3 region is CASSFSDTYEQYF. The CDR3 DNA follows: TGTGCCAGCAGCTTTTCGGACACGTACGAGCAGTACTTC.